The 21 T cell receptor beta chains reported below all come from one sample, sequenced in a study of blood T cell repertoires in COVID-19. Profiled with immunoSEQ multiplex PCR; TCRdb holds only in-frame clones, not every one. The sample includes approximately 320,000 clones, around 90% of them seen just once. The sample comprised PBMCs or T cells enriched from blood (not recorded which). These receptors were obtained from a woman younger than 35 who had recovered from COVID-19.

The chain is built from TRBV5-1 and TRBJ1-1, with a tentative D call TRBD1 (5 bases). There are 14 residues in the CDR3. Germline V gives CDR1 SGHRS, CDR2 YFSETQ. Between the trimmed V and J ends, which lost 0 bases and 1 base, there was a span of 7 bases. CDR3 loop: CASSLAGQNTEAFF. CDR3 in DNA: TGCGCCAGCAGCTTGGCAGGACAGAACACTGAAGCTTTCTTT. The whole variable domain, remainder taken from reference TRBV5-1 and TRBJ1-1, is KAGVTQTPRYLIKTRGQQVTLSCSPISGHRSVSWYQQTPGQGLQFLFEYFSETQRNKGNFPGRFSGRQFSNSRSEMNVSTLELGDSALYLCASSLAGQNTEAFFGQGTRLTVV.

This chain links TRBV4-3 with TRBJ2-7, with D maybe TRBD1 (6 bases). Trimming removed 0 bases from V and 4 bases from J, with 19 bases in between. Germline values: CDR1 LGHNA, CDR2 YSLEER. The CDR3 contains 17 residues. The CDR3 is CASSQEGEGDLRYEQYF. The CDR3 DNA follows: TGCGCCAGCAGCCAAGAAGGCGAGGGGGACCTAAGATACGAGCAGTACTTC.

The chain joins TRBV4-3 to TRBJ1-5; 10 nucleotides match TRBD1. Germline V gene data show CDR1 as LGHNA and CDR2 as YSLEER. V was clipped by 0 bases and J by 7 bases; unmatched bases: 6. The CDR3 extends over 16 amino acids. For the CDR3, the DNA is TGCGCCAGCAGCCAAGAGTTAGACAGGGGGCGACAGCCCCAGCATTTT. Translated, it gives CASSQELDRGRQPQHF.

By share of the sample, this clone is medium-sized (0.01 to 0.1%). V usage is TRBV28 and J usage is TRBJ2-7; 10 bases are shared with TRBD2. The V gene end was trimmed by 3 bases and the J gene end by 7 bases; junction bases not matched to a gene: 12. This CDR3 is 16 amino acids long. Germline V lookup: CDR1 MDHEN, CDR2 SYDVKM. CDR3 in DNA: TGTGCCAGCAGTTTCTGGCTAGCGGGAGCTATTTGGGAGCAGTACTTC. Translation gives CASSFWLAGAIWEQYF.

This CDR3 reads CASSAPSTDTQYF. CDR3 sequence (DNA): TGTGCCAGCAGCGCGCCAAGCACAGATACGCAGTATTTT. This rearrangement joins TRBV7-3 to TRBJ2-3; D unclear. The V and J ends lost 5 bases and 0 bases respectively, with 6 bases between them. The CDR3 has 13 amino acids. Per germline, CDR1 SGHTA and CDR2 FQGTGA.

The V and J genes are TRBV4-3 and TRBJ2-5; a possible D gene is TRBD2 (5 bases). The CDR3 is 15 amino acids. Germline V gene data show CDR1 as LGHNA and CDR2 as YSLEER. Between the trimmed V and J ends, which lost 4 bases and 5 bases, there was a span of 17 bases. The CDR3 spells CASSPQTGSWETQYF. Written as DNA, the CDR3 is TGCGCCAGCAGCCCGCAGACGGGAAGTTGGGAGACCCAGTACTTC.

The chain joins TRBV9 to TRBJ2-3; D gene ambiguous. Germline CDR1 SGDLS, CDR2 YYNGEE. Trimming stripped 2 bases from V and 2 bases from J, with 6 bases between. The CDR3 covers 13 residues. CDR3 DNA: TGTGCCAGCAGCGTTGGCCTCACAGATACGCAGTATTTT. Its translation is CASSVGLTDTQYF.

The chain recombines TRBV7-6 with TRBJ1-2; 10 nucleotides match TRBD1. CDR3 size: 19 residues. Germline CDR1 and CDR2: SGHVS and FNYEAQ. J gave up 6 bases and V 1 base, and 17 bases lay outside the gene matches. As DNA, the CDR3 is TGTGCCAGCAGCTTAGAAGGATGGGGACAGGGGATTAAATGGGATGGCTACACCTTC. As protein: CASSLEGWGQGIKWDGYTF.

The rearrangement links TRBV18 to TRBJ2-7, with 7 bases matching TRBD1. The CDR3 sequence is 15 residues long. The germline CDR1 and CDR2 sequences are KGHSH and LQKENI. Trimming cost V 3 bases and J 2 bases; bases outside gene matches: 7. CDR3 sequence (DNA): TGTGCCAGCTCACCCCAACAGGGGACCACCTACGAGCAGTACTTC. Amino acid sequence: CASSPQQGTTYEQYF.

The chain links TRBV6-5 to TRBJ2-7, with 8 nucleotides matching TRBD1. The CDR3 is 14 residues long. V dropped 4 bases and J dropped 3; count of bases not matched to a gene: 5. CDR1 and CDR2 (germline): MNHEY, SVGAGI. In nucleotides, the CDR3 is TGTGCCAGCAGTTCCCGGACAGGGCACTACGAGCAGTACTTC. It translates to CASSSRTGHYEQYF.

This rearrangement joins TRBV18 to TRBJ1-1, with unresolved D. The germline V and J ends were trimmed by 0 bases and 5 bases, with 7 bases remaining between them. The CDR3 length is 13 residues. CDR1 and CDR2 (germline): KGHSH, LQKENI. This chain's CDR3 is CASSPPSSTEAFF. In nucleotides, the CDR3 is TGTGCCAGCTCACCACCATCGTCTACTGAAGCTTTCTTT.

The chain combines TRBV19 with TRBJ2-1; 13 nucleotides line up with TRBD2. This CDR3 region has 17 residues. The germline gives CDR1 LNHDA, CDR2 SQIVND (reference sequence). The J segment lost 2 bases and the V segment lost 5 bases, leaving 6 bases of the junction unmatched. In DNA, the CDR3 is TGTGCCAGTAGTCTACGGACTAGCGGGAGTCCCTACAATGAGCAGTTCTTC. This translates into CASSLRTSGSPYNEQFF. Variable domain in full (rest from reference TRBV19 and TRBJ2-1): DGGITQSPKYLFRKEGQNVTLSCEQNLNHDAMYWYRQDPGQGLRLIYYSQIVNDFQKGDIAEGYSVSREKKESFPLTVTSAQKNPTAFYLCASSLRTSGSPYNEQFFGPGTRLTVL.

The V call is TRBV18, the J call TRBJ2-7; TRBD1 might be the D (6 bases). Trimming stripped 5 bases from V and 6 bases from J, with 20 bases between. The CDR3 is made up of 15 amino acids. The germline gives CDR1 KGHSH, CDR2 LQKENI. The CDR3 protein is CASSYRGEQGAEQYF. The CDR3 region has the DNA TGTGCCAGCTCATATAGAGGGGAACAGGGAGCCGAGCAGTACTTC.

The chain couples TRBV11-3 to TRBJ2-1, with 7 bases that match TRBD1. V shed 3 bases and J 5 bases; nucleotides not matched to a gene: 4. In germline, CDR1 is SGHNT, CDR2 YENEEA. This CDR3 contains 14 residues. In DNA, the CDR3 is TGTGCCAGCAGCTTCCCGGGACAGAACAATGAGCAGTTCTTC. The encoded protein is CASSFPGQNNEQFF.

V is TRBV4-3 and J is TRBJ1-2; D is perhaps TRBD1 (5 bases). This CDR3 is built from 15 residues. Germline loops: CDR1 LGHNA, CDR2 YSLEER. Trimming removed 0 bases at V and 8 bases at J, with 16 bases between. For the CDR3, the DNA is TGCGCCAGCAGCCAAGAATCGGGACTCCTCATAGGCTACACCTTC. Translated: CASSQESGLLIGYTF.

This clone occurred once. The chain uses TRBV7-2 and TRBJ2-1, with 7 positions matching TRBD2. This CDR3 comprises 17 residues. V dropped 0 bases and J dropped 0; count of bases not matched to a gene: 5. Germline CDR1 and CDR2: SGHTA and FQGNSA. The CDR3 nucleotides are TGTGCCAGCAGCTTAGCTAGCGGGTCGAGCTCCTACAATGAGCAGTTCTTC. Translating gives CASSLASGSSSYNEQFF.

This chain connects TRBV18 to TRBJ1-2, with 8 bases matching TRBD1. V lost 5 bases to trimming and J lost 3 bases; unmatched junction nucleotides: 8. Looked up from germline, CDR1 is KGHSH and CDR2 is LQKENI. This CDR3 contains 15 residues. CDR3: CASSEKQQGDYGYTF. In nucleotides, the CDR3 is TGTGCCAGCTCAGAAAAACAACAGGGGGACTATGGCTACACCTTC.

The CDR3 bases are TGCGCCAGCAGATTTCGGGGGGAGGAGTACCAAGAGACCCAGTACTTC. It codes for CASRFRGEEYQETQYF. The V call is TRBV5-1, the J call TRBJ2-5, with 7 bases lining up with TRBD2. Unmatched junction bases numbered 10, after V lost 5 bases and J lost 0 bases. Germline CDR1 is SGHRS and CDR2 is YFSETQ. The CDR3 is 16 residues long.

This sequence joins TRBV5-1 and TRBJ1-2; D remains ambiguous. Between the trimmed V and J ends, which lost 0 bases and 6 bases, there was a span of 6 bases. The germline gives CDR1 SGHRS, CDR2 YFSETQ. CDR3 length: 12 residues. The CDR3 is CASSLGADGYTF. The CDR3 DNA reads as TGCGCCAGCAGCTTGGGTGCAGATGGCTACACCTTC.

The chain combines TRBV9 with TRBJ2-3, with no clear D. Trimming cost V 4 bases and J 0 bases, with 12 bases left between them. The CDR3 contains 15 residues. In germline, CDR1 is SGDLS, CDR2 YYNGEE. CDR3 bases: TGTGCCAGCAGCTCGGGTGGTATTAGCACAGATACGCAGTATTTT. Amino acid sequence: CASSSGGISTDTQYF.

In this sample, this clone turned up once. J is TRBJ2-7 and V is TRBV5-6, with D tentatively TRBD1 (6 bases). CDR3 length: 15 residues. The ends were cut back, 4 bases at V and 2 bases at J, with 16 bases in the middle. Germline CDR1 and CDR2: SGHDT and YYEEEE. This CDR3 reads CASSLRQVSTYEQYF. CDR3 in DNA: TGTGCCAGCAGCCTGCGACAGGTTTCTACCTACGAGCAGTACTTC.